This entry is about one T cell receptor beta chain. The data derive from a study of T cell changes during pregnancy in multiple sclerosis. Using immunoSEQ multiplex PCR, the repertoire was profiled, and TCRdb retains in-frame clones only, with some absent. The data hold approximately 60,000 clones, with 80% to 90% observed a single time. Germline loops: CDR1 MGHRA, CDR2 YSYEKL. Trimming cost V 3 bases and J 1 base; bases outside gene matches: 6. The CDR3 loop spans 16 amino acids. This sequence was found in a human donor whose cells served as feeder cells for cultures in a pregnancy study. Sequenced material: peripheral blood from another person, used as feeder cells. The chain combines TRBV4-1 with TRBJ2-7, with 10 bases matching TRBD2. CDR3 bases: TGCGCCAGCAGCCAGATCGCTAGCGGGGGATCCTACGAGCAGTACTTC. Encoded protein: CASSQIASGGSYEQYF.